This T cell receptor (beta chain) derives from a study of monozygotic twins with inflammatory bowel disease. Someone took an approximately 2.3 ml blood sample from each of the donors. TCRdb derives one entry per CDR3 protein from the 5' RACE reads, leaving out DNA. In total, the table holds 420,000 or so distinct CDR3 sequences. Concerning this clonotype: Antigen: not known.

Points from the study as a whole: By inverse Simpson index, TCRbeta diversity was lower in IBD patients than in healthy co-twins.

The CDR3 is 16 amino acids. This TCR came from a human donor with ulcerative colitis or Crohn's disease, or a healthy co-twin of an affected twin (not recorded which). The specimen sequenced was blood. The chain combines TRBV12-3 or TRBV12-4 with TRBJ2-7; no DNA is available, so the TRBD2 call from TCRdb remains unchecked. The CDR3 here is CASSFGTSVLGDEQYF.